One and the same sample provided the 23 T cell receptor beta chains below, sequenced in a study of cytomegalovirus exposure and HLA in healthy donors. With 60 Vbeta and 13 Jbeta primers, the PCR was carried out. TCRdb's copy holds only in-frame clones and misses some; the assay was immunoSEQ multiplex PCR. The sample comprises 150,000 to 160,000 clones, 80% of which are singletons, and more than 10% rests with the top ten. Sequencing was carried out using PBMCs. These receptors came from a man aged 30 to 45 in good health and CMV-seropositive.

V is TRBV5-1 and J is TRBJ2-1, with TRBD2 identical over 8 bases. CDR3 length equals 13 residues. The V segment lost 5 bases and the J segment 5 bases; nucleotides outside the gene matches: 3. Germline values: CDR1 SGHRS, CDR2 YFSETQ. The CDR3, as DNA: TGCGCCAGCAGGCTAGCGGGTAACAATGAGCAGTTCTTC. Translated: CASRLAGNNEQFF.

The CDR3 here is CASSPRQDPNYGYTF. DNA for the CDR3: TGTGCCAGCAGTCCCCGACAGGACCCTAACTATGGCTACACCTTC. The gene calls are TRBV27 and TRBJ1-2; D possibly corresponds to TRBD1 (6 bases). V dropped 5 bases and J dropped 0 bases, with 13 bases sitting between them. The CDR3 covers 15 residues. Germline values: CDR1 MNHEY, CDR2 SMNVEV (reference sequence).

This chain links TRBV7-9 with TRBJ2-3; 8 nucleotides align to TRBD2. Per the germline V gene, CDR1 is SEHNR and CDR2 is FQNEAQ (reference sequence). V was pared by 3 bases and J by 2 bases, with 7 bases of the junction left unmatched. This CDR3 contains 16 residues. The DNA for the CDR3 is TGTGCCAGCAGCTTTGGGACTAGAACTTTCACAGATACGCAGTATTTT. It is translated as CASSFGTRTFTDTQYF.

The genes are TRBV6-1 and TRBJ1-2, with 7 bases fitting TRBD1. Germline V CDR1 and CDR2: MNHNS, SASEGT. V lost 5 bases to trimming and J lost 0 bases; unmatched junction nucleotides: 3. This CDR3 has 14 residues. The CDR3 sequence: CASSIGQANYGYTF. The CDR3 bases are TGTGCCAGCAGTATCGGACAGGCTAACTATGGCTACACCTTC.

This clone was recorded once. This chain uses TRBV10-3 with TRBJ2-3; D is unclear. CDR3 length equals 13 residues. Between the trimmed V and J ends, which lost 2 bases and 1 base, there was a span of 4 bases. Germline assignment: CDR1 ENHRY and CDR2 SYGVKD. The CDR3 DNA sequence: TGTGCCATCAGTGAGGCAGGCACAGATACGCAGTATTTT. Amino acid sequence: CAISEAGTDTQYF.

The chain is built from TRBV27 and TRBJ1-1, with a possible D match to TRBD1 (5 bases). Trimming took 9 bases from V and 3 from J, leaving 11 bases between them. The CDR3 is 12 residues long. Germline V gene sequence: CDR1 MNHEY, CDR2 SMNVEV (reference sequence). The CDR3 here is CASSRGDTEAFF. As DNA, the CDR3 is TGTGCCAGTTCCCGGGGGGACACTGAAGCTTTCTTT.

In this sample, this clone turned up once. The J gene is TRBJ1-6, the V gene TRBV30; D gene ambiguous. Germline CDR1 GTSNPN, CDR2 SVGIG (reference sequence). V shed 0 bases and J shed 0 bases, with 6 bases lying between them. The CDR3 runs 15 residues. The CDR3 protein is CAWSVMSSYNSPLHF. The DNA of the CDR3 is TGTGCCTGGAGTGTGATGAGCTCCTATAATTCACCCCTCCACTTT. Full variable domain (remainder filled in from reference TRBV30 and TRBJ1-6): SQTIHQWPATLVQPVGSPLSLECTVEGTSNPNLYWYRQAAGRGLQLLFYSVGIGQISSEVPQNLSASRPQDRQFILSSKKLLLSDSGFYLCAWSVMSSYNSPLHFGNGTRLTVT.

This clone has just one count. CDR3 nucleotides: TGTGCCAGCAGTTACGGATACCTGAGGAGCAATCAGCCCCAGCATTTT. Translating it yields CASSYGYLRSNQPQHF. The rearrangement links TRBV6-6 to TRBJ1-5; no clear D. This CDR3 spans 16 amino acids. Trimming stripped 2 bases from V and 1 base from J, with 12 bases between. The germline gives CDR1 MNHNY, CDR2 SVGAGI (reference sequence).

V usage is TRBV7-3 and J usage is TRBJ2-7; 7 bases align to TRBD2. The CDR3 covers 14 residues. Per germline, CDR1 SGHTA and CDR2 FQGTGA. The V gene end was trimmed by 6 bases and the J gene end by 5 bases; junction bases not matched to a gene: 10. CDR3 bases: TGTGCCAGCAGTCGTGGGGGAGGGGAGGACGAGCAGTACTTC. Translated, it gives CASSRGGGEDEQYF.

Turning to this clone: Compared with germline, one end of the junction differs, possibly owing to a read error. V usage is TRBV28 and J usage is TRBJ2-4, with D tentatively TRBD1 (6 bases). The CDR3 runs 14 residues. CDR1 is MDHEN, CDR2 SYDVKM, per germline. CDR3 DNA: TGTGCCAGCAGTTCACAGCCTGCCCGGGACAATGCGGACTTC. Translation: CASSSQPARDNADF.

This chain connects TRBV5-1 to TRBJ2-1; no definite D call. The CDR3 is 16 residues long. V gave up 4 bases and J gave up 0 bases, with 14 bases separating them. Germline lookup yields CDR1 SGHRS and CDR2 YFSETQ. The CDR3 DNA follows: TGCGCCAGCAGCCTCGTGGGCCCGAACTCCTACAATGAGCAGTTCTTC. This encodes CASSLVGPNSYNEQFF. Variable domain in full (rest from reference TRBV5-1 and TRBJ2-1): KAGVTQTPRYLIKTRGQQVTLSCSPISGHRSVSWYQQTPGQGLQFLFEYFSETQRNKGNFPGRFSGRQFSNSRSEMNVSTLELGDSALYLCASSLVGPNSYNEQFFGPGTRLTVL.

The J gene is TRBJ2-7, the V gene TRBV4-3, with D unclear. In germline, CDR1 is LGHNA, CDR2 YSLEER. V was pared by 1 base and J by 0 bases, with 7 bases between. The CDR3 has 14 amino acids. The CDR3 nucleotides read TGCGCCAGCAGCCAAGTCGTCGGCTCCTACGAGCAGTACTTC. It yields the protein CASSQVVGSYEQYF.

The chain uses TRBV27 and TRBJ2-2; the match to TRBD1 covers 8 bases. Germline-derived CDR1 and CDR2 are MNHEY and SMNVEV (reference sequence). After removal of 3 bases from V and 5 bases from J, the junction contained 5 bases not matched to a gene. The CDR3 sequence is 15 residues long. The DNA for the CDR3 is TGTGCCAGCAGTTTTTCAGGGGGCATGACCGGGGAGCTGTTTTTT. Residues: CASSFSGGMTGELFF.

This clone is a singleton in its sample. The CDR3 nucleotides are TGTGCCAGCAGCTTACAAACAGGGTCCGACAATGAGCAGTTCTTC. Protein product: CASSLQTGSDNEQFF. The rearrangement joins TRBV7-6 to TRBJ2-1, with a weak D call TRBD1 (6 bases). This CDR3 comprises 15 residues. V lost 2 bases and J lost 5, with 13 bases in between. Germline V gene data show CDR1 as SGHVS and CDR2 as FNYEAQ.

This clone has only a few counts. CDR3 nucleotide sequence: TGTGCCAGCAGCCGCGACAAGAACTATGGCTACACCTTC. Translated, it gives CASSRDKNYGYTF. The gene calls are TRBV14 and TRBJ1-2, with D uncertain. The CDR3 contains 13 residues. V lost 4 bases to trimming and J lost 2 bases, with 8 bases between them. From germline, CDR1 is SGHDN and CDR2 FVKESK.

This chain uses TRBV2 with TRBJ1-1; D is unresolved. Trimming took 0 bases from V and 1 from J, leaving 12 bases between them. Per the germline V gene, CDR1 is SNHLY and CDR2 is FYNNEI. This CDR3 region has 16 residues. The CDR3 region is CASSEALQYKNTEAFF. CDR3 coding DNA: TGTGCCAGCAGTGAAGCGCTTCAATACAAGAACACTGAAGCTTTCTTT.

The chain joins TRBV5-8 to TRBJ1-2; weak D call: TRBD1 (5 bases). The germline V gene encodes CDR1 SGHTS and CDR2 YDEGEE. Trimming removed 2 bases at V and 4 bases at J, with 15 bases between. The CDR3 has 15 residues. CDR3 region: CASSLTGAWGYGYTF. The CDR3, as DNA: TGTGCCAGCAGCTTAACAGGAGCCTGGGGCTATGGCTACACCTTC.

This chain joins TRBV7-9 and TRBJ2-7; TRBD2 matches 10 bases. Germline V gene sequence: CDR1 SEHNR, CDR2 FQNEAQ (reference sequence). V was pared by 5 bases and J by 2 bases, with 3 bases of the junction left unmatched. The CDR3 runs to 14 residues. The chain's CDR3 is CASSDSGRTYEQYF. CDR3 DNA sequence: TGTGCCAGCAGCGATAGCGGGAGGACCTACGAGCAGTACTTC.

This rearrangement joins TRBV5-1 to TRBJ2-2; perhaps TRBD1 as D (8 bases). Germline CDR1 is SGHRS and CDR2 is YFSETQ. V was shortened by 2 bases and J by 6 bases, with 14 bases between the two germline ends. This CDR3 is built from 15 residues. The CDR3 DNA reads as TGCGCCAGCAGCTTCCGACAGGGGAGGGCCGGGGAGCTGTTTTTT. Translated: CASSFRQGRAGELFF.

V is TRBV18 and J is TRBJ2-7; 10 bases line up with TRBD1. CDR1 and CDR2 from the germline V gene are KGHSH and LQKENI. V dropped 1 base and J dropped 5; count of bases not matched to a gene: 5. CDR3 length: 15 amino acids. DNA of the CDR3: TGTGCCAGCTCACCACAGGGACAGGGGATGAACGAGCAGTACTTC. It is translated as CASSPQGQGMNEQYF. The whole variable domain, filled in from reference TRBV18 and TRBJ2-7, reads NAGVMQNPRHLVRRRGQEARLRCSPMKGHSHVYWYRQLPEEGLKFMVYLQKENIIDESGMPKERFSAEFPKEGPSILRIQQVVRGDSAAYFCASSPQGQGMNEQYFGPGTRLTVT.

Details on this clone: The sample holds other DNA sequences that translate to the same CDR3. J is TRBJ2-1 and V is TRBV5-6, with a weak D call TRBD1 (6 bases). V lost 0 bases and J 1 base, leaving 8 bases between the germline ends. Per the germline V gene, CDR1 is SGHDT and CDR2 is YYEEEE. This CDR3 is 15 amino acids long. The CDR3 protein is CASSLGQGSYNEQFF. In nucleotides, the CDR3 is TGTGCCAGCAGCTTGGGGCAGGGGTCCTACAATGAGCAGTTCTTC.

The V gene is TRBV11-2, the J gene TRBJ2-2; maybe TRBD1 (5 bases). The V end lost 1 base, the J end lost 2 bases, and 8 bases lay between the germline ends. The CDR3 spans 15 residues. Germline assignment: CDR1 SGHAT and CDR2 FQNNGV. The CDR3 DNA reads TGTGCCAGCAGCTTAGGACAGATTAACACCGGGGAGCTGTTTTTT. This gives the protein CASSLGQINTGELFF. Supplemented by reference TRBV11-2 and TRBJ2-2, the full variable domain reads EAGVAQSPRYKIIEKRQSVAFWCNPISGHATLYWYQQILGQGPKLLIQFQNNGVVDDSQLPKDRFSAERLKGVDSTLKIQPAKLEDSAVYLCASSLGQINTGELFFGEGSRLTVL.

The CDR3 bases are TGTGCCAGCAGCTTAGGGACAGGGGTTGGCTACACCTTC. Its translation: CASSLGTGVGYTF. The J gene is TRBJ1-2, the V gene TRBV7-2, with 9 nucleotides matching TRBD1. The CDR3 length is 13 residues. The V and J ends lost 1 base and 7 bases, in that order; junction bases with no gene match: 1. CDR1 and CDR2 (germline): SGHTA, FQGNSA.